There are a few counts of the clone carrying this T cell receptor beta chain. V lost 0 bases and J 2 bases, leaving 13 bases between the germline ends. CDR1 and CDR2 (germline): PRHDT, FYEKMQ (reference sequence). The CDR3 runs to 17 residues. TCRdb redid the calling of the RACE reads with MiXCR, one entry per CDR3 protein. The table has a few hundred thousand distinct CDR3 sequences, 5.5% seen once; the top ten hold around 8.6%. The data originate from a study of human T cells and chemical hapten exposure. Looking at the study overall: How much TCR each sample yielded varied, mostly because pooled library volumes differed slightly.

Specified time point: pre-sensitization, week 0. Treatment of the sample: therapeutic diphenylcyclopropenone sensitization with weekly scalp DPC. V and J are TRBV13 and TRBJ1-4, with D possibly TRBD1 on 6 matching bases. The sample here was whole blood, taken in connection with sensitization to the hapten diphenylcyclopropenone (DPC). This clonotype was obtained from a woman under 30 with alopecia areata. Some clones in this sample may be carry-over from other donors' samples. CDR3 nucleotide sequence: TGTGCCAGCAGCTTAGGAGGCATGGGGGGCACTAATGAAAAACTGTTTTTT. Protein product: CASSLGGMGGTNEKLFF.